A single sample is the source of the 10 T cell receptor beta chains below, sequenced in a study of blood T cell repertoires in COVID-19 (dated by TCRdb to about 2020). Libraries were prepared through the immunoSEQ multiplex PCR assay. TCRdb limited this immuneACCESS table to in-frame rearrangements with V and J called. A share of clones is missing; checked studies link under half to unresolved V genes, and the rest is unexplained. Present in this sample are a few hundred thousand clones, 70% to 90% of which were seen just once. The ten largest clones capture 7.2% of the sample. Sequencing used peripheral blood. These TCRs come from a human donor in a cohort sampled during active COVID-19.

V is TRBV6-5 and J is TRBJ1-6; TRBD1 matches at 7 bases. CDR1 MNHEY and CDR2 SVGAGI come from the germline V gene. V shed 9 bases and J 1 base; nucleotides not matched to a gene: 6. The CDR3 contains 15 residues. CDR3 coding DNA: TGTGCCAGTTCCGAACAGGGGTCCTATAATTCACCCCTCCACTTT. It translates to CASSEQGSYNSPLHF.

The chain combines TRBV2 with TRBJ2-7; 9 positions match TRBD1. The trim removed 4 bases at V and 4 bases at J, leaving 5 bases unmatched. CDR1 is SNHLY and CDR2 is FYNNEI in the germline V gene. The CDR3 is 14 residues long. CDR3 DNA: TGTGCCAGCAGTGGGGGGACAGGGTTTTACGAGCAGTACTTC. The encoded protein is CASSGGTGFYEQYF.

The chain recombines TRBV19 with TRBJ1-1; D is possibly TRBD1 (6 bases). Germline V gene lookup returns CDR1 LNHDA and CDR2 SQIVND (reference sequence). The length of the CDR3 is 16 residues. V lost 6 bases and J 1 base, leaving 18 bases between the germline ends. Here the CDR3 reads CASSLQGNRANTEAFF. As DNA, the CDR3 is TGTGCCAGTAGCCTACAGGGAAATCGGGCGAACACTGAAGCTTTCTTT.

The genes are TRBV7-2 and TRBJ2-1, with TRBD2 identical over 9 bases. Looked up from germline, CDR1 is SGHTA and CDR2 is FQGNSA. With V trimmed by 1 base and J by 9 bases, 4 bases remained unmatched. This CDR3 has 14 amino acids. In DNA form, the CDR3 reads TGTGCCAGCAGCTTAGGCGGGGGGGCAGGTGAGCAGTTCTTC. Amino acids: CASSLGGGAGEQFF.

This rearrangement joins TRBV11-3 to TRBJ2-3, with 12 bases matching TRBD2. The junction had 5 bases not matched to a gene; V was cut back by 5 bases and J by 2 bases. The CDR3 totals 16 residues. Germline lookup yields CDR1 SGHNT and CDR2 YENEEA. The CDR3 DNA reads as TGTGCCAGCAGCACAAGACTAGCGGGGGTCACAGATACGCAGTATTTT. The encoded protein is CASSTRLAGVTDTQYF.

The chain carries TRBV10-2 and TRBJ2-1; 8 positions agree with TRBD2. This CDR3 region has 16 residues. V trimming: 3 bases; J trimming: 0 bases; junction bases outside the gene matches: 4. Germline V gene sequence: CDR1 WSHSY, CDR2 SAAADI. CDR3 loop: CASSEWRGVSYNEQFF. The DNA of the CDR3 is TGCGCCAGCAGTGAATGGCGGGGGGTCTCCTACAATGAGCAGTTCTTC.

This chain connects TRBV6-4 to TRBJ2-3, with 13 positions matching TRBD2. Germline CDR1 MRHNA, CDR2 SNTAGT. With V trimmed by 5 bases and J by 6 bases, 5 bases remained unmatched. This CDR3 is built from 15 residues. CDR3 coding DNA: TGTGCCAGCAGTACCGGGACTAGCGGGGACGATACGCAGTATTTT. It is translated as CASSTGTSGDDTQYF.

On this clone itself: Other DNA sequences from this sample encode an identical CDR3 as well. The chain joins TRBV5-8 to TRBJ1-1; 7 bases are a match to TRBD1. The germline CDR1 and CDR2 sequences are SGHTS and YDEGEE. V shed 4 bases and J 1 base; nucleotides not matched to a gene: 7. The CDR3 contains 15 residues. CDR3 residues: CASSPWTGSNTEAFF. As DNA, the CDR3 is TGTGCCAGCAGCCCGTGGACAGGTTCGAACACTGAAGCTTTCTTT.

As DNA, the CDR3 is TGTGCCTGGAGTGTATTGGGGCGAGGCGAGCAGTACTTC. It codes for CAWSVLGRGEQYF. J is TRBJ2-7 and V is TRBV30; weak D call: TRBD1 (5 bases). The CDR3 is made up of 13 amino acids. The V and J ends lost 0 bases and 6 bases respectively, with 12 bases between them. CDR1 is GTSNPN, CDR2 SVGIG, per germline (reference sequence).

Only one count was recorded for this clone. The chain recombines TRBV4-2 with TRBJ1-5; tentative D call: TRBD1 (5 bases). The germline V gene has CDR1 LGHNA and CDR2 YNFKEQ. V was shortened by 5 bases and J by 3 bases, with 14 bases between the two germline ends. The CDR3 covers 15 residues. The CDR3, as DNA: TGTGCCAGCAGCATAAGTAGACAGCCCAATCAGCCCCAGCATTTT. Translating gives CASSISRQPNQPQHF.